Included here is one T cell receptor beta chain sequence, with context. TCRdb's table, derived via immunoSEQ multiplex PCR, lists solely in-frame clones and lacks some. This sample has about 79,000 clones, with approximately 85% found just once. This sample was included in a study of OX40 agonist ivuxolimab in advanced cancers. Trimming removed 4 bases from V and 5 bases from J, with 13 bases in between. Germline CDR1 reads SGHRS; CDR2 reads YFSETQ. The CDR3 length is 14 residues. This sequence joins TRBV5-1 and TRBJ1-5; D is possibly TRBD1 (6 bases). The receptor was derived from an adult with an advanced solid tumor such as melanoma, head and neck, liver or kidney cancer. The sequences come from CD4+ or CD8+ T cells sorted from blood, collected in a trial of the OX40 agonist ivuxolimab. As DNA, the CDR3 is TGCGCCAGCAGCCAAGGGGGTCCGGATCAGCCCCAGCATTTT. Its translation is CASSQGGPDQPQHF.